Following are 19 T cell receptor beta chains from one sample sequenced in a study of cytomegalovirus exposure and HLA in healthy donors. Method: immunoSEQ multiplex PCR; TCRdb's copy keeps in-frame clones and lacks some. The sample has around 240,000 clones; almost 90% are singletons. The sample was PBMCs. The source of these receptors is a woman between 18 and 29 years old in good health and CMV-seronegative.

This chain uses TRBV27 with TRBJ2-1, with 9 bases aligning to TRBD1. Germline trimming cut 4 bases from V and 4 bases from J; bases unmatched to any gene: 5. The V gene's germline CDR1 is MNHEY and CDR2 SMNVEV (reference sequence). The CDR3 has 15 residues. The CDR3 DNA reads TGTGCCAGCAGTTCCGGACAGGGGTTGTACAATGAGCAGTTCTTC. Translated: CASSSGQGLYNEQFF.

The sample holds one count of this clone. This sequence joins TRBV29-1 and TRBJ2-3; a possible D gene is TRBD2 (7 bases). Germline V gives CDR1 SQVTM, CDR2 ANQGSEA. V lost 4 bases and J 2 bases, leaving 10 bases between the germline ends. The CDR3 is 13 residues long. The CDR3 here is CSVAAGATDTQYF. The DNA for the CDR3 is TGCAGCGTTGCGGCGGGGGCCACAGATACGCAGTATTTT.

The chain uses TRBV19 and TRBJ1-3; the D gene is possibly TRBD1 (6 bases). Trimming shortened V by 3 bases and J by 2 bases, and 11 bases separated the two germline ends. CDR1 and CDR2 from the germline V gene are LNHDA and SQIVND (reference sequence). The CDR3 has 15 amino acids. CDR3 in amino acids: CASSITGTAGNTIYF. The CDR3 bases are TGTGCCAGTAGTATTACAGGGACGGCTGGAAACACCATATATTTT.

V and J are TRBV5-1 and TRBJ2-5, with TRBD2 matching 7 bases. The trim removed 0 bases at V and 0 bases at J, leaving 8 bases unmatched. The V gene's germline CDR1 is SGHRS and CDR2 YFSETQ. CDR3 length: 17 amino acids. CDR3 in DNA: TGCGCCAGCAGCTTGGGATCAGCGGGGCTGTACCAAGAGACCCAGTACTTC. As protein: CASSLGSAGLYQETQYF.

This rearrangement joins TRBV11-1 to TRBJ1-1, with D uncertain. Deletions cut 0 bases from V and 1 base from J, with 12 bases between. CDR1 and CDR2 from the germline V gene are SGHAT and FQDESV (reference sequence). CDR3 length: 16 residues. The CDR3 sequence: CASSLASPRGNTEAFF. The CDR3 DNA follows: TGTGCCAGCAGCTTAGCGAGTCCAAGAGGGAACACTGAAGCTTTCTTT.

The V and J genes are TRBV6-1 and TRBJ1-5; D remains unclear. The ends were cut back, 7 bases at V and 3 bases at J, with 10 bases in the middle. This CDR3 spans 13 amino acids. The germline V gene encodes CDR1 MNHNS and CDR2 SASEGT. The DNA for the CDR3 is TGTGCCAGCATAGCGGCAGTCAATCAGCCCCAGCATTTT. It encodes CASIAAVNQPQHF.

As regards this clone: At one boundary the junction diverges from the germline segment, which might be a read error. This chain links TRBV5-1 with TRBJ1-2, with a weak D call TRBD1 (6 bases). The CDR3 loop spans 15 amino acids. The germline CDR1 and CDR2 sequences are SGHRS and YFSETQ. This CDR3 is CASRLEGDTNYGYTF. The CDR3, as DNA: TGCGCCAGCAGGTTGGAGGGGGATACTAACTATGGCTACACCTTC.

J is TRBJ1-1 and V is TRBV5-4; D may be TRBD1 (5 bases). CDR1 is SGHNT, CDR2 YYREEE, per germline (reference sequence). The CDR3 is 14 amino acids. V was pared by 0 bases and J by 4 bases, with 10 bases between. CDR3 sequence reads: CASSLVGGSTEAFF. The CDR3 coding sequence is TGTGCCAGCAGCTTGGTCGGGGGAAGCACTGAAGCTTTCTTT.

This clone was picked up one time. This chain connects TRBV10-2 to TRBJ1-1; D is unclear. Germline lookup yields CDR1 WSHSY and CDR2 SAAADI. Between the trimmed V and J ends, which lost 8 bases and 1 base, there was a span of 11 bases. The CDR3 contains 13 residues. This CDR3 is CASGQFRNTEAFF. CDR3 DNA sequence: TGCGCCAGCGGGCAATTCAGGAACACTGAAGCTTTCTTT.

As DNA, the CDR3 is TGTGCCAGCACCACAAGCGGGTACACCGGGGAGCTGTTTTTT. It encodes CASTTSGYTGELFF. J is TRBJ2-2 and V is TRBV7-8, with a possible D match to TRBD2 (6 bases). The CDR3 is made up of 14 amino acids. Trimming cost V 7 bases and J 3 bases, with 12 bases left between them. The germline gives CDR1 SGHVS, CDR2 FQNEAQ.

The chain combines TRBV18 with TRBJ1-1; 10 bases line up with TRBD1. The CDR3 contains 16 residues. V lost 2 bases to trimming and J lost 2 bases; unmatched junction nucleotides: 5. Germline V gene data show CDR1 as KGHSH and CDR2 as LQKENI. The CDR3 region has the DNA TGTGCCAGCTCACCAATCGGGACAGGGGCTAACACTGAAGCTTTCTTT. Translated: CASSPIGTGANTEAFF.

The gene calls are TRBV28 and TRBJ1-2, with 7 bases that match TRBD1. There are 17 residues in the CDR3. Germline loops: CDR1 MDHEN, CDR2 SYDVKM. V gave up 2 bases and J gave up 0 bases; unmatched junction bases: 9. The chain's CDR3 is CASSLPLDRIPNYGYTF. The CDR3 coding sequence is TGTGCCAGCAGTTTACCGTTGGACAGGATCCCTAACTATGGCTACACCTTC.

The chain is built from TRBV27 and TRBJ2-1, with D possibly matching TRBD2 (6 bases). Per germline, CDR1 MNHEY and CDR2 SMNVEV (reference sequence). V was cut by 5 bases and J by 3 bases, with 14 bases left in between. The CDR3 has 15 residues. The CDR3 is CASSTRLGYYNEQFF. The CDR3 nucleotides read TGTGCCAGCAGTACACGACTAGGTTACTACAATGAGCAGTTCTTC.

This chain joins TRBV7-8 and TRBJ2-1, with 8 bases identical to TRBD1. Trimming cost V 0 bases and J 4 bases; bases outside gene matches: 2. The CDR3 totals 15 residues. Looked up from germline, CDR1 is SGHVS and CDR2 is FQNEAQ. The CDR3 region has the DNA TGTGCCAGCAGCTTAGCCAGGGGGCTGTACAATGAGCAGTTCTTC. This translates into CASSLARGLYNEQFF.

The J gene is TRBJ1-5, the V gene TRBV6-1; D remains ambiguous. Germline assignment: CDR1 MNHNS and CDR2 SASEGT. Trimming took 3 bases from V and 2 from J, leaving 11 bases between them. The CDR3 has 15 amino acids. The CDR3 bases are TGTGCCAGCAGTGATGGTCTAGGAGGCAATCAGCCCCAGCATTTT. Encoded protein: CASSDGLGGNQPQHF.

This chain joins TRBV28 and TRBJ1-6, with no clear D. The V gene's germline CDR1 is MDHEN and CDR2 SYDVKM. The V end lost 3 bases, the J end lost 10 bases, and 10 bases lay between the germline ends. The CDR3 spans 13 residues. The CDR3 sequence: CASSFSPGSPLHF. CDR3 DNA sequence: TGTGCCAGCAGTTTCTCCCCGGGATCACCCCTCCACTTT. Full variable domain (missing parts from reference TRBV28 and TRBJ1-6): DVKVTQSSRYLVKRTGEKVFLECVQDMDHENMFWYRQDPGLGLRLIYFSYDVKMKEKGDIPEGYSVSREKKERFSLILESASTNQTSMYLCASSFSPGSPLHFGNGTRLTVT.

The CDR3 DNA is TGTGCCAGCAGTTTGGACAGAAGCTCCTACGAGCAGTACGTC. Its translation is CASSLDRSSYEQYV. The chain has TRBV28 and TRBJ2-7, with D possibly matching TRBD1 (6 bases). CDR3 size: 14 residues. V was pared by 3 bases and J by 0 bases, with 9 bases between. CDR1 and CDR2 from the germline V gene are MDHEN and SYDVKM.

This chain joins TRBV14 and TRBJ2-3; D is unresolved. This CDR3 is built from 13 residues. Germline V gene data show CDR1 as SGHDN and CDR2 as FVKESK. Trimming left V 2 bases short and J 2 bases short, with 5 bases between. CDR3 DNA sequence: TGTGCCAGCAGCCAACTGTACACAGATACGCAGTATTTT. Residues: CASSQLYTDTQYF.

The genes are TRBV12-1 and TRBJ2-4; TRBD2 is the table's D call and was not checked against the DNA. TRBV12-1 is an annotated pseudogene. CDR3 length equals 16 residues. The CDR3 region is CASSLKEPPAKNIQYF. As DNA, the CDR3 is TGTGCCAGCAGCTTAAAAGAGCCCCCAGCCAAAAACATTCAGTACTTC.